The 9 T cell receptor beta chains below were found in one sample sequenced in a study of blood T cells in healthy people across ages. For the second PCR, which ran for about 6 to 11 cycles, a sample-barcoded 5' primer and a J-beta primer mix were used. MiXCR, run by TCRdb on the 5' RACE reads, gives a single entry per CDR3 protein. The sample yields some 750,000 distinct CDR3 sequences, around a fifth seen once. Sequencing was carried out using blood. Source of these receptors: a man aged 70 or older in good health.

On this clonotype: One junction end does not reproduce the germline sequence, and a read error may be involved. V and J are TRBV6-5 and TRBJ2-1; no firm D call. The CDR3 is 14 amino acids. Germline assignment: CDR1 MNHEY and CDR2 SVGAGI. The CDR3 sequence: CASSTGAIYNGQFF. CDR3 DNA: TGTGCCAGCAGCACCGGTGCGATCTACAATGGGCAGTTCTTC.

This clonotype was detected a few times. The CDR3 coding sequence is TGTGCCAGCAAAGACCGGGACAGAAAAGAGACCCAGTACTTC. Translated: CASKDRDRKETQYF. The rearrangement uses TRBV7-8 and TRBJ2-5; 7 bases match TRBD1. The junction had 8 bases not matched to a gene; V was cut back by 7 bases and J by 3 bases. Per the germline V gene, CDR1 is SGHVS and CDR2 is FQNEAQ. This CDR3 has 14 amino acids.

V gene TRBV9 combines with J gene TRBJ1-3, with 7 bases fitting TRBD1. The germline V gene encodes CDR1 SGDLS and CDR2 YYNGEE. CDR3 size: 15 residues. The trim removed 0 bases at V and 4 bases at J, leaving 4 bases unmatched. CDR3 in amino acids: CASSVGRGRGNTIYF. CDR3 bases: TGTGCCAGCAGCGTAGGAAGGGGGCGAGGAAACACCATATATTTT.

This clonotype was picked up a small number of times. The junction differs from germline at one of its ends, possibly a read error. The chain links TRBV9 to TRBJ2-6; possibly TRBD1 or TRBD2 for D (5 bases each). Germline V gene lookup returns CDR1 SGDLS and CDR2 YYNGEE. The CDR3 runs to 18 residues. The CDR3 protein is CTSTPRESLSVGANVLTF. The CDR3 DNA is TGTACCAGCACTCCCAGGGAGTCCCTGTCTGTGGGGGCCAACGTCCTGACTTTC.

This chain connects TRBV4-3 to TRBJ2-2; TRBD2 matches 14 bases. The CDR3 length is 18 residues. V shed 1 base, J shed 7 bases, and the junction held 8 bases outside the gene matches. CDR1 LGHNA and CDR2 YSLEER come from the germline V gene. CDR3 in amino acids: CASSQALTSGRGNGELFF. CDR3 DNA sequence: TGCGCCAGCAGCCAAGCCTTGACTAGCGGGAGGGGAAACGGGGAGCTGTTTTTT.

This clonotype has just a few counts. The CDR3 nucleotides read TGTGCCAGCAAGACGTCAGGGTACAATGAGCAGTTCTTC. It specifies CASKTSGYNEQFF. The chain couples TRBV6-2 or TRBV6-3 to TRBJ2-1; possibly TRBD1 for D (5 bases). V lost 7 bases, J lost 4 bases, and 11 bases lay in between. Looked up from germline, CDR1 is MNHEY and CDR2 is SVGEGT. This CDR3 is 13 amino acids long.

This chain uses TRBV5-1 with TRBJ2-1; D remains unclear. This CDR3 is built from 18 residues. The germline V and J ends were trimmed by 4 bases and 0 bases, with 20 bases remaining between them. Germline V gene data show CDR1 as SGHRS and CDR2 as YFSETQ. DNA of the CDR3: TGCGCCAGCAGCCCGTCCATTAAGGCCACGAGCTCCTACAATGAGCAGTTCTTC. Protein sequence: CASSPSIKATSSYNEQFF.

This clonotype was detected a few times. The V gene is TRBV12-3 or TRBV12-4, the J gene TRBJ2-2, with 7 bases matching TRBD2. This CDR3 has 15 residues. After removal of 5 bases from V and 1 base from J, the junction contained 4 bases not matched to a gene. CDR3 protein: CASSPSGQNTGELFF. Here the CDR3 DNA reads TGTGCCAGCAGTCCTAGCGGCCAGAACACCGGGGAGCTGTTTTTT.

There are a few counts of this clonotype. This chain links TRBV7-9 with TRBJ1-6, with unresolved D. CDR1 is SEHNR, CDR2 FQNEAQ, per germline (reference sequence). V lost 5 bases and J 7 bases, leaving 15 bases between the germline ends. The CDR3 totals 15 residues. CDR3 DNA: TGTGCCAGCAGCGCCCGGACGGTCCGGAATTCACCCCTCCACTTT. Translation gives CASSARTVRNSPLHF.